This T cell receptor beta chain was observed in a study of T cells after yellow fever vaccination. Across the whole study: Fractions low in cell number were prepared with SMART-Seq v4 Ultra Low Input. General study results and limits: Reappearing after the booster were most of the clones from primary vaccination (roughly 96% CD4, approximately 89% CD8). Across the CD4 and CD8 compartments, a small share of clonotypes was present in both.

A 5'RACE template-switching step, the method used to make TCR cDNA, added a universal primer site and UMIs. One entry per CDR3 protein, called by TCRdb with MiXCR from the 5' RACE reads. The sample carries approximately 600,000 distinct CDR3 sequences, around 12% recorded once. Only a few counts were recorded for this clonotype. Its antigen is not known. Trimming removed 0 bases from V and 0 bases from J; junction bases left unmatched: 3. The CDR3 spans 16 residues. Per the germline V gene, CDR1 is SGDLS and CDR2 is YYNGEE. The origin of this receptor is a man between 25 and 39 years old who received the YFV17D yellow fever vaccine. The sample in question was PBMCs, obtained on the day of the yellow fever booster vaccination. The genes are TRBV9 and TRBJ2-1, with 7 bases identical to TRBD2. CDR3 in DNA: TGTGCCAGCAGCGTAGAGGGACTACCCTCCTACAATGAGCAGTTCTTC. Residues: CASSVEGLPSYNEQFF.